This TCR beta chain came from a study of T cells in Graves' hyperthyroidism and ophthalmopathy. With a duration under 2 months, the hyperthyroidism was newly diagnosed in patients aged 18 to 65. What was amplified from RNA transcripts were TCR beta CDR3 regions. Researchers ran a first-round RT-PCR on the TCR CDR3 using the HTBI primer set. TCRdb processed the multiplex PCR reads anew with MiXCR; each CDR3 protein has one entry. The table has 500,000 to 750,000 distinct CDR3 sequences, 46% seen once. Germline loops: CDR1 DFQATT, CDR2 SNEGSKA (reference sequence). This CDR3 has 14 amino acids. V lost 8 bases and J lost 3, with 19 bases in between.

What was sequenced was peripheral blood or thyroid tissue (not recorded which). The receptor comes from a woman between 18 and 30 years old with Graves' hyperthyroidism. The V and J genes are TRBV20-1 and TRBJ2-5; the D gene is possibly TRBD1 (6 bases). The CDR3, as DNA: TGCAGTTTAAGACAGGTGGTGAGCGAAGAGACCCAGTACTTC. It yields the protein CSLRQVVSEETQYF.